What follows are 26 T cell receptor beta chains derived from one specimen sequenced in a study of blood T cell repertoires in COVID-19 (dated by TCRdb to 2019 to 2021). Library method: the immunoSEQ multiplex PCR assay. TCRdb re-hosts the immuneACCESS table, in-frame sequences only. Its copies lack some clones; in the studies checked, an unresolved V gene accounts for under half of them, and the cause for the rest is not known. For this sample there are 30,000 or so clones; roughly 78% appear just once. In total, the top ten clones hold roughly two fifths of the sample. The specimen was peripheral blood. Receptors originate from an elderly man with active or convalescent COVID-19.

The rearrangement joins TRBV3-1 (or the pseudogene TRBV3-2) to TRBJ2-5; D is ambiguous. The V gene's germline CDR1 is LGHDT and CDR2 YNNKEL (reference sequence). The CDR3 runs to 13 residues. Trimming pared 4 bases from V and 1 base from J, leaving 7 bases between. DNA for the CDR3: TGTGCCAGCAGCCCTAGGAGCCAAGAGACCCAGTACTTC. Translated, it gives CASSPRSQETQYF.

This clone was detected only a few times. The chain joins TRBV28 to TRBJ2-7; possibly TRBD2 for D (6 bases). CDR1 is MDHEN and CDR2 is SYDVKM in the germline V gene. The V end lost 6 bases, the J end lost 1 base, and 13 bases lay between the germline ends. The CDR3 sequence is 14 residues long. CDR3 DNA: TGTGCCAGCAGACTAGCTTGGGGTTCCTACGAGCAGTACTTC. Protein sequence: CASRLAWGSYEQYF.

The genes are TRBV10-3 and TRBJ1-1; TRBD1 is a possible D gene (5 bases). Trimming removed 7 bases from V and 2 bases from J, with 11 bases in between. There are 13 residues in the CDR3. From germline, CDR1 is ENHRY and CDR2 SYGVKD. The CDR3 loop reads CAINPGGNTEAFF. DNA of the CDR3: TGTGCCATCAACCCGGGGGGTAACACTGAAGCTTTCTTT.

The CDR3 DNA reads TGTGCCAGCAGTTTTTCCGCGAGGAGGGCGGGAGGAGGGTACAATGAGCAGTTCTTC. Amino acids: CASSFSARRAGGGYNEQFF. The chain recombines TRBV6-2 or TRBV6-3 with TRBJ2-1, with 8 nucleotides matching TRBD2. Looked up from germline, CDR1 is MNHEY and CDR2 is SVGEGT. Trimming at V came to 4 bases and at J to 4 bases, leaving 18 bases not matched to a gene. This CDR3 region has 19 residues.

This clone was counted between two and nine times. The V gene is TRBV15, the J gene TRBJ1-2, with D maybe TRBD1 (6 bases). This CDR3 has 16 residues. Germline V gene lookup returns CDR1 LNHNV and CDR2 YYDKDF (reference sequence). Trimming shortened V by 0 bases and J by 5 bases, and 16 bases separated the two germline ends. In DNA form, the CDR3 reads TGTGCCACCAGCAGAGATAAGGCCAGGGGTGATTATGGCTACACCTTC. As protein: CATSRDKARGDYGYTF.

This chain connects TRBV19 to TRBJ2-1; TRBD2 matches 8 bases. This CDR3 region has 14 residues. V lost 5 bases and J lost 7; bases outside the gene matches: 7. Germline loops: CDR1 LNHDA, CDR2 SQIVND (reference sequence). The DNA for the CDR3 is TGTGCCAGTAGTGTCTCACTAGCGGTGAATGAGCAGTTCTTC. As protein: CASSVSLAVNEQFF.

This rearrangement joins TRBV7-3 to TRBJ2-3; D might be TRBD2 (7 bases). The length of the CDR3 is 16 residues. Looked up from germline, CDR1 is SGHTA and CDR2 is FQGTGA. V dropped 5 bases and J dropped 4 bases, with 19 bases sitting between them. The CDR3 is CASSQNGGRSADTQYF. DNA for the CDR3: TGTGCCAGCAGCCAAAACGGGGGGCGTAGCGCAGATACGCAGTATTTT.

This clone has a handful of counts. V usage is TRBV2 and J usage is TRBJ2-7, with TRBD2 as a possible D gene (5 bases). CDR3 length: 14 amino acids. V gave up 2 bases and J gave up 6 bases, with 14 bases separating them. CDR1 and CDR2 from the germline V gene are SNHLY and FYNNEI. The CDR3 spells CASSEWSGEIEQYF. CDR3 bases: TGTGCCAGCAGTGAATGGTCCGGGGAGATCGAGCAGTACTTC.

The chain couples TRBV20-1 to TRBJ2-5; a possible D gene is TRBD2 (6 bases). This CDR3 has 11 residues. Germline V gene data show CDR1 as DFQATT and CDR2 as SNEGSKA (reference sequence). Trimming pared 4 bases from V and 5 bases from J, leaving 8 bases between. CDR3 sequence (DNA): TGCAGTGCTAAAGGAGGGGAGACCCAGTACTTC. Encoded protein: CSAKGGETQYF.

This rearrangement joins TRBV29-1 to TRBJ2-2, with 11 bases aligning to TRBD1. The V gene's germline CDR1 is SQVTM and CDR2 ANQGSEA. This CDR3 has 15 amino acids. V lost 1 base, J lost 6 bases, and 4 bases stayed unmatched. As DNA, the CDR3 is TGCAGCGTTGAAGGTGGACAGGGGGCTGCCGGGGAGCTGTTTTTT. Protein sequence: CSVEGGQGAAGELFF.

This clone was found a few times. This sequence joins TRBV2 and TRBJ2-4; 12 bases line up with TRBD2. This CDR3 has 17 amino acids. J was trimmed by 6 bases and V by 4 bases; bases with no gene match: 10. Per the germline V gene, CDR1 is SNHLY and CDR2 is FYNNEI. The CDR3: CASSGFASGRARNIQYF. Written as DNA, the CDR3 is TGTGCCAGCAGTGGTTTTGCTAGCGGGAGGGCGCGAAACATTCAGTACTTC.

The genes are TRBV29-1 and TRBJ2-5; 8 bases align to TRBD1. The germline CDR1 and CDR2 sequences are SQVTM and ANQGSEA. Trimming took 4 bases from V and 5 from J; bases not matched to a gene: 6. This CDR3 comprises 13 residues. For the CDR3, the DNA is TGCAGCGTTGGTTGGACAGGGAAGGAGACCCAGTACTTC. Translated: CSVGWTGKETQYF.

This clone qualifies as medium-sized. The genes are TRBV5-5 and TRBJ2-6; the D gene is possibly TRBD1 (6 bases). Germline-derived CDR1 and CDR2 are SGHKS and YYEKEE (reference sequence). This CDR3 spans 19 amino acids. Trimming stripped 1 base from V and 0 bases from J, with 17 bases between. The CDR3 loop is CASSLRWGQGNSGANVLTF. The CDR3 DNA reads as TGTGCCAGCAGCTTGCGATGGGGGCAGGGAAACTCTGGGGCCAACGTCCTGACTTTC.

This rearrangement joins TRBV12-1 to TRBJ2-1; the table's D call TRBD2 went unverified against the DNA. TRBV12-1 is recorded as a pseudogene. CDR3 length: 19 residues. CDR3 sequence reads: CASSLRRGYRGRAFYEQFF. CDR3 in DNA: TGTGCCAGCAGCTTGAGGAGGGGGTACCGGGGGAGGGCCTTCTATGAGCAGTTCTTC.

The V and J genes are TRBV19 and TRBJ1-5; 9 nucleotides align to TRBD1. Losses at the gene ends were 5 bases for V and 7 bases for J; bases not matched to a gene: 12. Germline CDR1 LNHDA, CDR2 SQIVND (reference sequence). The CDR3 consists of 16 residues. Written as DNA, the CDR3 is TGTGCCAGTAGTCTATACAGGGGGCAAGGGAGGCAGCCCCAGCATTTT. Translated: CASSLYRGQGRQPQHF.

J is TRBJ2-1 and V is TRBV24-1; 11 bases are a match to TRBD2. V trimming: 3 bases; J trimming: 5 bases; junction bases outside the gene matches: 2. CDR1 and CDR2 from the germline V gene are KGHDR and SFDVKD. The length of the CDR3 is 15 residues. The CDR3 is CATSDMGLADNEQFF. Written as DNA, the CDR3 is TGTGCCACCAGTGATATGGGACTAGCGGACAATGAGCAGTTCTTC.

The rearrangement uses TRBV19 and TRBJ2-3, with D uncertain. Looked up from germline, CDR1 is LNHDA and CDR2 is SQIVND (reference sequence). The CDR3 sequence is 12 residues long. V was pared by 3 bases and J by 6 bases, with 7 bases between. The chain's CDR3 is CASSIHRDTQYF. Written as DNA, the CDR3 is TGTGCCAGTAGTATCCACCGGGATACGCAGTATTTT. The entire variable domain, with the rest obtained from reference TRBV19 and TRBJ2-3, is as follows: DGGITQSPKYLFRKEGQNVTLSCEQNLNHDAMYWYRQDPGQGLRLIYYSQIVNDFQKGDIAEGYSVSREKKESFPLTVTSAQKNPTAFYLCASSIHRDTQYFGPGTRLTVL.

This clone was counted only a few times. The rearrangement links TRBV9 to TRBJ2-1; D may be TRBD2 (6 bases). The V end lost 3 bases, the J end lost 4 bases, and 11 bases lay between the germline ends. Germline V gives CDR1 SGDLS, CDR2 YYNGEE. CDR3 size: 14 residues. CDR3 sequence: CASSELRGYNEQFF. In DNA, the CDR3 is TGTGCCAGCAGCGAGTTGCGGGGTTACAATGAGCAGTTCTTC.

The chain links TRBV2 to TRBJ1-5; 12 nucleotides align to TRBD1. The length of the CDR3 is 15 residues. Trimming took 8 bases from V and 6 from J; bases not matched to a gene: 8. Germline V lookup: CDR1 SNHLY, CDR2 FYNNEI. The chain's CDR3 is CASLGQGASGQPQHF. In DNA, the CDR3 is TGTGCCAGCCTGGGACAGGGGGCGAGCGGTCAGCCCCAGCATTTT. The whole variable domain, filled in from reference TRBV2 and TRBJ1-5, reads EPEVTQTPSHQVTQMGQEVILRCVPISNHLYFYWYRQILGQKVEFLVSFYNNEISEKSEIFDDQFSVERPDGSNFTLKIRSTKLEDSAMYFCASLGQGASGQPQHFGDGTRLSIL.

This clone turned up a few times. Other DNA sequences in this specimen translate into the identical CDR3. CDR3 protein: CATSDPDRYQETQYF. Written as DNA, the CDR3 is TGTGCCACCAGTGACCCAGACAGATACCAAGAGACCCAGTACTTC. V is TRBV24-1 and J is TRBJ2-5; the D gene is possibly TRBD1 (5 bases). Germline CDR1 KGHDR, CDR2 SFDVKD. This CDR3 is 15 amino acids long. The V end was cut by 4 bases, the J end by 0 bases, with 11 bases between.

This clone has a handful of counts. The CDR3 sequence is CSASGQGRQPQHF. In DNA form, the CDR3 reads TGCAGTGCAAGTGGACAGGGCAGGCAGCCCCAGCATTTT. The chain combines TRBV20-1 with TRBJ1-5, with TRBD1 matching over 8 bases. The germline gives CDR1 DFQATT, CDR2 SNEGSKA (reference sequence). V dropped 6 bases and J dropped 7; count of bases not matched to a gene: 8. This CDR3 spans 13 amino acids.

This clone showed up just once. In DNA form, the CDR3 reads TGTGCCAGTAGTACCCTAGGAGGTCATGCTGAGACCCAGTACTTC. Protein: CASSTLGGHAETQYF. The rearrangement joins TRBV19 to TRBJ2-5, with D possibly TRBD2 on 5 matching bases. Trimming shortened V by 4 bases and J by 5 bases, and 17 bases separated the two germline ends. Germline-derived CDR1 and CDR2 are LNHDA and SQIVND (reference sequence). The CDR3 spans 15 residues. The variable domain in full, completed from reference TRBV19 and TRBJ2-5, reads DGGITQSPKYLFRKEGQNVTLSCEQNLNHDAMYWYRQDPGQGLRLIYYSQIVNDFQKGDIAEGYSVSREKKESFPLTVTSAQKNPTAFYLCASSTLGGHAETQYFGPGTRLLVL.

CDR3 coding DNA: TGCGCCACCACTTTGGGGGGGGCGAACGGGGCCAACGTCCTGACTTTC. This gives the protein CATTLGGANGANVLTF. The chain recombines TRBV5-1 with TRBJ2-6; D perhaps matches TRBD2 (7 bases). Looked up from germline, CDR1 is SGHRS and CDR2 is YFSETQ. The CDR3 is 16 residues long. The V and J ends lost 9 bases and 4 bases respectively, with 20 bases between them.

This chain uses TRBV7-3 with TRBJ2-3, with D maybe TRBD2 (5 bases). This CDR3 comprises 13 residues. Trimming removed 4 bases at V and 6 bases at J, with 11 bases between. CDR1 is SGHTA and CDR2 is FQGTGA in the germline V gene. Here the CDR3 DNA reads TGTGCCAGCAGCTCTACTAGATTGGATACGCAGTATTTT. Protein: CASSSTRLDTQYF. Together with reference TRBV7-3 and TRBJ2-3, the CDR3 gives the full variable domain: GAGVSQTPSNKVTEKGKYVELRCDPISGHTALYWYRQSLGQGPEFLIYFQGTGAADDSGLPNDRFFAVRPEGSVSTLKIQRTERGDSAVYLCASSSTRLDTQYFGPGTRLTVL.

This rearrangement joins TRBV2 to TRBJ2-5; 10 bases are a match to TRBD2. This CDR3 contains 13 residues. Germline V gene sequence: CDR1 SNHLY, CDR2 FYNNEI. Trimming removed 6 bases from V and 6 bases from J; junction bases left unmatched: 4. The CDR3 DNA reads as TGTGCCAGCAGAACTAGCGGGACGAAGACCCAGTACTTC. It yields the protein CASRTSGTKTQYF.

This clone has only a few counts. This chain joins TRBV28 and TRBJ2-7; 8 nucleotides agree with TRBD2. The germline CDR1 and CDR2 sequences are MDHEN and SYDVKM. The V segment lost 7 bases and the J segment 1 base; nucleotides outside the gene matches: 6. This CDR3 has 14 residues. CDR3 bases: TGTGCCAGCACCGTTAGCGGGGTATCCTACGAGCAGTACTTC. Protein: CASTVSGVSYEQYF.